Below, 9 T cell receptor beta chains from the same sample are listed, as sequenced in a study of graft-versus-host responses after intestinal transplantation. Antigens for these TCRs are unknown. Profiled with immunoSEQ multiplex PCR; TCRdb holds only in-frame clones, not every one. Of about 51,000 clones in the sample, roughly 90% were seen once. The source material was unstimulated CD4+ T cells sorted from spleen or lymph node cells, sampled before transplant. Receptors were obtained from a human donor who was the organ donor for an intestinal transplant.

This clone was observed a single time. The chain links TRBV5-8 to TRBJ2-1; the D gene is possibly TRBD2 (6 bases). There are 15 residues in the CDR3. V lost 4 bases and J 12 bases, leaving 23 bases between the germline ends. Germline assignment: CDR1 SGHTS and CDR2 YDEGEE. For the CDR3, the DNA is TGTGCCAGCAGCCCGGCGCCGGGACTTAAGGTGGTGCAGTTCTTC. Translating gives CASSPAPGLKVVQFF.

V usage is TRBV7-3 and J usage is TRBJ2-1; D is possibly TRBD2 (5 bases). The V gene's germline CDR1 is SGHTA and CDR2 FQGTGA. The CDR3 contains 14 residues. Trimming stripped 2 bases from V and 4 bases from J, with 9 bases between. In DNA form, the CDR3 reads TGTGCCAGCAGCTTATACGGGAAGTACAATGAGCAGTTCTTC. As protein: CASSLYGKYNEQFF. The complete variable domain, with remaining parts taken from reference TRBV7-3 and TRBJ2-1, reads GAGVSQTPSNKVTEKGKYVELRCDPISGHTALYWYRQSLGQGPEFLIYFQGTGAADDSGLPNDRFFAVRPEGSVSTLKIQRTERGDSAVYLCASSLYGKYNEQFFGPGTRLTVL.

The chain carries TRBV13 and TRBJ1-3; 7 bases line up with TRBD1. CDR3 length: 17 residues. Germline trimming cut 5 bases from V and 0 bases from J; bases unmatched to any gene: 10. Germline V lookup: CDR1 PRHDT, CDR2 FYEKMQ (reference sequence). CDR3 amino acids: CASSVTGTESSGNTIYF. The CDR3 DNA follows: TGTGCCAGCAGCGTAACCGGGACAGAGAGCTCTGGAAACACCATATATTTT.

This chain uses TRBV2 with TRBJ1-2, with D uncertain. The germline V and J ends were trimmed by 4 bases and 2 bases, with 5 bases remaining between them. Germline lookup yields CDR1 SNHLY and CDR2 FYNNEI. The CDR3 has 12 amino acids. The DNA for the CDR3 is TGTGCCAGCAGTGCAGAAAACTATGGCTACACCTTC. Its translation: CASSAENYGYTF.

CDR3 loop: CASSLLRGDIQYF. DNA of the CDR3: TGTGCCAGCAGTTTATTACGGGGGGACATTCAGTACTTC. V usage is TRBV28 and J usage is TRBJ2-4, with 7 bases lining up with TRBD2. The V gene's germline CDR1 is MDHEN and CDR2 SYDVKM. This CDR3 has 13 amino acids. The ends lost 1 base at V and 8 bases at J; junction bases unmatched: 2. Supplemented by reference TRBV28 and TRBJ2-4, the full variable domain reads DVKVTQSSRYLVKRTGEKVFLECVQDMDHENMFWYRQDPGLGLRLIYFSYDVKMKEKGDIPEGYSVSREKKERFSLILESASTNQTSMYLCASSLLRGDIQYFGAGTRLSVL.

This chain links TRBV28 with TRBJ1-1; D gene ambiguous. The CDR3 totals 12 residues. Looked up from germline, CDR1 is MDHEN and CDR2 is SYDVKM. V gave up 6 bases and J gave up 5 bases, with 10 bases separating them. The CDR3 DNA reads TGTGCCAGCAGCGTCGCGGGGACTGAAGCTTTCTTT. Amino acid sequence: CASSVAGTEAFF.

V usage is TRBV6-6 and J usage is TRBJ2-7, with D possibly matching TRBD2 (6 bases). This CDR3 contains 13 residues. The germline CDR1 and CDR2 sequences are MNHNY and SVGAGI (reference sequence). The V gene lost 2 bases and the J gene lost 2 bases, with 7 bases spanning the gap. The CDR3 DNA is TGTGCCAGCAGTTACGCGGGACCCTACGAGCAGTACTTC. Its translation is CASSYAGPYEQYF.

This chain links TRBV19 with TRBJ1-1; D perhaps matches TRBD1 (6 bases). CDR3 size: 13 residues. The germline V and J ends were trimmed by 5 bases and 9 bases, with 16 bases remaining between them. CDR1 and CDR2 from the germline V gene are LNHDA and SQIVND (reference sequence). CDR3 in DNA: TGTGCCAGTAGTGAAACAGGGAAGGTGAAAGCTTTCTTT. It specifies CASSETGKVKAFF.

This sequence joins TRBV18 and TRBJ2-1; perhaps TRBD2 as D (5 bases). The CDR3 has 15 amino acids. Germline CDR1 KGHSH, CDR2 LQKENI. V was shortened by 2 bases and J by 8 bases, with 16 bases between the two germline ends. CDR3 in amino acids: CASSPSGSPDHEQFF. The CDR3 DNA is TGTGCCAGCTCACCATCGGGGTCACCCGATCATGAGCAGTTCTTC.